The 8 T cell receptor beta chains reported below all come from one sample, sequenced in a study of T-cell memory formation after mild COVID-19. TCRdb itself ran the 5' RACE reads through MiXCR, one entry per CDR3 protein. This sample has 300,000 to 400,000 distinct CDR3 sequences; about 15% occur once, and the top ten carry 20% to 25%. Material: PBMCs or a T cell subset sorted from them (not recorded which). All receptors derive from a young man who had mild COVID-19 (a few samples of this study predate the infection). Cell type and time point are not known.

This clonotype was observed a few times. The V call is TRBV7-2, the J call TRBJ2-2, with 12 bases lining up with TRBD2. CDR1 is SGHTA and CDR2 is FQGNSA in the germline V gene. The J segment lost 7 bases and the V segment lost 1 base, leaving 13 bases of the junction unmatched. The CDR3 has 19 residues. CDR3 region: CASSLVVVLAGGDSGELFF. In DNA form, the CDR3 reads TGTGCCAGCAGCTTAGTTGTGGTTCTAGCGGGGGGGGACAGCGGGGAGCTGTTTTTT.

This clonotype turned up a few times. The genes are TRBV6-2 or TRBV6-3 and TRBJ1-1, with no clear D. The CDR3 extends over 14 amino acids. The germline V gene has CDR1 MNHEY and CDR2 SVGEGT. Trimming stripped 2 bases from V and 1 base from J, with 8 bases between. The CDR3 spells CASSYRAKNTEAFF. The CDR3 DNA sequence: TGTGCCAGCAGTTACAGGGCGAAGAACACTGAAGCTTTCTTT.

V usage is TRBV10-3 and J usage is TRBJ2-5; D possibly corresponds to TRBD1 (6 bases). V lost 7 bases, J lost 0 bases, and 9 bases lay in between. The germline gives CDR1 ENHRY, CDR2 SYGVKD. This CDR3 is 13 amino acids long. CDR3 in amino acids: CAITRDNQETQYF. CDR3 DNA: TGTGCCATCACCAGGGACAACCAAGAGACCCAGTACTTC.

The chain joins TRBV7-9 to TRBJ2-4; the D is unclear. The CDR3 is made up of 13 amino acids. The V end was cut by 1 base, the J end by 4 bases, with 5 bases between. Germline CDR1 SEHNR, CDR2 FQNEAQ (reference sequence). The CDR3 protein is CASSLGIKNIQYF. Here the CDR3 DNA reads TGTGCCAGCAGCTTAGGGATAAAAAACATTCAGTACTTC. The complete variable domain, with remaining parts taken from reference TRBV7-9 and TRBJ2-4, reads DTGVSQNPRHKITKRGQNVTFRCDPISEHNRLYWYRQTLGQGPEFLTYFQNEAQLEKSRLLSDRFSAERPKGSFSTLEIQRTEQGDSAMYLCASSLGIKNIQYFGAGTRLSVL.

The chain carries TRBV20-1 and TRBJ2-5, with D possibly being TRBD2 (6 bases). Germline loops: CDR1 DFQATT, CDR2 SNEGSKA (reference sequence). This CDR3 is built from 12 residues. Trimming pared 6 bases from V and 5 bases from J, leaving 13 bases between. The DNA for the CDR3 is TGCAGTGCGGCGACTAGAGATGAGACCCAGTACTTC. Residues: CSAATRDETQYF.

This clonotype was counted a few times. The chain recombines TRBV19 with TRBJ2-2, with D unresolved. V lost 10 bases and J lost 4, with 19 bases in between. The CDR3 has 15 amino acids. The V gene's germline CDR1 is LNHDA and CDR2 SQIVND (reference sequence). The CDR3 is CATNPIPVGTGELFF. The CDR3 DNA reads as TGTGCCACGAACCCGATTCCCGTGGGCACCGGGGAGCTGTTTTTT.

This clonotype was counted only a few times. This sequence joins TRBV7-2 and TRBJ2-5, with D perhaps TRBD2 (6 bases). In germline, CDR1 is SGHTA, CDR2 FQGNSA. This CDR3 is 15 amino acids long. Between the trimmed V and J ends, which lost 5 bases and 5 bases, there was a span of 18 bases. The CDR3 loop reads CASSGGSSGPETQYF. CDR3 DNA sequence: TGTGCCAGCAGCGGAGGGTCCAGCGGCCCCGAGACCCAGTACTTC.

This clonotype was observed a handful of times. This chain connects TRBV12-3 or TRBV12-4 to TRBJ2-1; 9 nucleotides line up with TRBD1. Trimming at V came to 5 bases and at J to 15 bases, leaving 11 bases not matched to a gene. The CDR3 is made up of 13 amino acids. This CDR3 reads CASSQGGQGNVFF. For the CDR3, the DNA is TGTGCCAGCAGTCAAGGAGGACAGGGGAATGTGTTCTTC.